The rows below give T cell receptor beta chains drawn from one sample of a study of cytomegalovirus exposure and HLA in healthy donors. Assay used: immunoSEQ multiplex PCR; TCRdb lists only in-frame clones, some missing. The sample lists under 200,000 clones; about 70% were seen once. Sequenced sample: PBMCs. The source of these receptors is a woman in her twenties or thirties in good health and CMV-seronegative. The CDR3 runs from the conserved cysteine through the conserved F or W. Fields, in order: D gene, J gene, V gene, clone size, CDR3 DNA, CDR3 protein. The D gene is left open where the match is weak. Rows may omit the clone size; those that give it use once, few, many or a size class.

d_call: -
j_call: TRBJ2-2
v_call: TRBV9
clone_size: once
cdr3_nt: TGTGCCAGCAGGGGGGGATTACGAGGGTCCGGGGAGCTGTTTTTT
cdr3_aa: CASRGGLRGSGELFF

d_call: -
j_call: TRBJ2-1
v_call: TRBV5-1
clone_size: -
cdr3_nt: TGCGCCAGCAGCTTGAGAATTGGCGGGCCGTCCTACAATGAGCAGTTCTTC
cdr3_aa: CASSLRIGGPSYNEQFF

d_call: TRBD2
j_call: TRBJ2-5
v_call: TRBV4-1
clone_size: -
cdr3_nt: TGCGCCAGCAGCCGTACGACTAGCGGGAGCGGGGAGACCCAGTACTTC
cdr3_aa: CASSRTTSGSGETQYF

d_call: TRBD2
j_call: TRBJ2-1
v_call: TRBV11-2
clone_size: -
cdr3_nt: TGTGCCAGCAGCACAAACGGAGCGGGAGTTTCGGTTGAGCAGTTCTTC
cdr3_aa: CASSTNGAGVSVEQFF

d_call: -
j_call: TRBJ2-4
v_call: TRBV2
clone_size: -
cdr3_nt: TGTGCCAGCAGTGGAGATATGGAGGAAAACATTCAGTACTTC
cdr3_aa: CASSGDMEENIQYF

d_call: -
j_call: TRBJ1-2
v_call: TRBV5-4
clone_size: -
cdr3_nt: TGTGCCAGCAGCTTGGGAAGGACAGCCAAGCTCTTC
cdr3_aa: CASSLGRTAKLF

d_call: TRBD2
j_call: TRBJ2-5
v_call: TRBV5-5
clone_size: -
cdr3_nt: TGTGCCAGCAGCTTATACCCCCTAGCGGGGACACGACCCATTGGGACCCAGTACTTC
cdr3_aa: CASSLYPLAGTRPIGTQYF

d_call: TRBD2
j_call: TRBJ2-1
v_call: TRBV7-3
clone_size: once
cdr3_nt: TGTGCCAGCAGCTTGGTACTAGCGGGGATGGGGGAGCAGTTCTTC
cdr3_aa: CASSLVLAGMGEQFF

d_call: -
j_call: TRBJ1-5
v_call: TRBV28
clone_size: -
cdr3_nt: TGTGCCAGCAGTTTATCGGGGGGCGCGTATCAGCCCCAGCATTTT
cdr3_aa: CASSLSGGAYQPQHF

d_call: -
j_call: TRBJ2-7
v_call: TRBV7-6
clone_size: -
cdr3_nt: TGTGCCAGCAGCTTAGAGGGAGCTTGGAGTGGGCAGTACTTC
cdr3_aa: CASSLEGAWSGQYF

d_call: TRBD1
j_call: TRBJ2-7
v_call: TRBV5-6
clone_size: -
cdr3_nt: TGTGCCAGCAGCTTCCCGTCGCGGACAGGGGCTAACTACGAGCAGTACTTC
cdr3_aa: CASSFPSRTGANYEQYF

d_call: TRBD2
j_call: TRBJ2-3
v_call: TRBV7-9
clone_size: -
cdr3_nt: TGTTCCAGCAGCTTGGGACTAGCGGGACCCAACACAGATACGCAGTATTTT
cdr3_aa: CSSSLGLAGPNTDTQYF

d_call: TRBD1
j_call: TRBJ2-7
v_call: TRBV27
clone_size: -
cdr3_nt: TGTGCCAGCAGTTTATTCGCACAGGGGTACTACGAGCAGTACTTC
cdr3_aa: CASSLFAQGYYEQYF

d_call: TRBD1
j_call: TRBJ2-3
v_call: TRBV18
clone_size: -
cdr3_nt: TGTGCCAGCGCCGGACAGGGCACGGATACGCAGTATTTT
cdr3_aa: CASAGQGTDTQYF

d_call: -
j_call: TRBJ2-4
v_call: TRBV6-1
clone_size: -
cdr3_nt: TGTGCCAGCAGACTAATGTATGTGGGCAAAAACATTCAGTACTTC
cdr3_aa: CASRLMYVGKNIQYF

d_call: -
j_call: TRBJ2-7
v_call: TRBV19
clone_size: -
cdr3_nt: TGTGCCAGTAGTATAGACGGGGGGACATCCTACGAGCAGTACTTC
cdr3_aa: CASSIDGGTSYEQYF

d_call: -
j_call: TRBJ2-3
v_call: TRBV12-1
clone_size: -
cdr3_nt: TGTGCCAGCAGACGGTGGACTAGCGGAGACACAGATACGCAGTATTTT
cdr3_aa: CASRRWTSGDTDTQYF

d_call: TRBD2
j_call: TRBJ2-7
v_call: TRBV10-2
clone_size: -
cdr3_nt: TGCGCCAGCAGGACGCACACTAGCGGGGTCGTCTACGAGCAGTACTTC
cdr3_aa: CASRTHTSGVVYEQYF

d_call: -
j_call: TRBJ2-1
v_call: TRBV5-8
clone_size: -
cdr3_nt: TGTGCCAGCAGCTTGGCCTACGCGTCCCGCTCAAGCAATGAGCAGTTCTTC
cdr3_aa: CASSLAYASRSSNEQFF

d_call: TRBD1
j_call: TRBJ2-7
v_call: TRBV5-1
clone_size: once
cdr3_nt: TGCGCCAGCAGCCCGGGACAGGGTTCCTACGAGCAGTACTTC
cdr3_aa: CASSPGQGSYEQYF